The 32 T cell receptor beta chains reported below all come from one sample, sequenced in a study of CD8+CD57+ T cells in acquired aplastic anemia (dated by TCRdb to 2017 to 2018). Sequenced using an Illumina HiSeq 2000. Genomic DNA was used as template for profiling of TCR beta VDJ combinations and CDR3 sequences. The public reads were reanalyzed by TCRdb: fastp trimming at Q25, MiXCR alignment, in-frame beta chains only. One record per CDR3 amino acid sequence lists the most common genes and DNA. This sample gives about 160,000 distinct CDR3 sequences in total; about 50% of them show up just once. Roughly 29% of the sample comes from the top ten. Patients chosen for sequencing had shown expansion of CD8+CD57+ cells by flow cytometry. The sequenced sample was sorted CD4+, CD8+, or CD8+CD57+ T cells (not recorded which) from PBMCs. Receptors were obtained from a human donor with aplastic anemia.

There are many counts of this clonotype. The V gene is TRBV11-2, the J gene TRBJ2-7, with TRBD2 identical over 15 bases. Germline V gene sequence: CDR1 SGHAT, CDR2 FQNNGV. The CDR3 sequence is 17 residues long. The J segment lost 5 bases and the V segment lost 5 bases, leaving 10 bases of the junction unmatched. The CDR3 spells CASSPRTSGRVVNEQYF. Here the CDR3 DNA reads TGTGCCAGCAGCCCGCGGACTAGCGGGAGGGTGGTGAACGAGCAGTACTTC.

The chain combines TRBV10-3 with TRBJ2-7, with TRBD2 as a possible D gene (5 bases). The V and J ends lost 7 bases and 5 bases respectively, with 15 bases between them. This CDR3 region has 13 residues. Per germline, CDR1 ENHRY and CDR2 SYGVKD. The CDR3 coding sequence is TGTGCCATCAAGGGCGGGCTAGCTGACGAGCAGTACTTC. It encodes CAIKGGLADEQYF.

J is TRBJ2-1 and V is TRBV10-3; 8 positions agree with TRBD2. The CDR3 covers 14 residues. Germline V CDR1 and CDR2: ENHRY, SYGVKD. V trimming: 4 bases; J trimming: 3 bases; junction bases outside the gene matches: 2. Written as DNA, the CDR3 is TGTGCCATCAGTGCTACTAGCGGCTACAATGAGCAGTTCTTC. Protein: CAISATSGYNEQFF.

This clonotype has at least ten counts. The chain employs TRBV5-1 and TRBJ2-7; 9 nucleotides agree with TRBD1. The V gene end was trimmed by 2 bases and the J gene end by 7 bases; junction bases not matched to a gene: 10. Germline CDR1 reads SGHRS; CDR2 reads YFSETQ. The CDR3 is 15 amino acids. Written as DNA, the CDR3 is TGCGCCAGCAGCTTCCCGGGACAGGGTCTAGGGGAGCAGTACTTC. Protein: CASSFPGQGLGEQYF.

Notes on this clonotype: The junction departs from the called germline gene at one end, perhaps through a read error. This chain connects TRBV6-2 or TRBV6-3 to TRBJ2-6; D is possibly TRBD2 (5 bases). The V gene's germline CDR1 is MNHEY and CDR2 SVGEGT. The CDR3 is 15 residues long. The CDR3 coding sequence is TGTGTCAGCAGCCTGGAGGTATCTGGGGCCAACGTCCTGACTTTC. Its protein product is CVSSLEVSGANVLTF.

This clonotype came up many times. The chain combines TRBV6-1 with TRBJ2-7; 11 bases are shared with TRBD2. The CDR3 length is 15 residues. Germline values: CDR1 MNHNS, CDR2 SASEGT. V lost 7 bases, J lost 2 bases, and 7 bases stayed unmatched. In DNA form, the CDR3 reads TGTGCCAGCACAGTACTAGCGGGGGACGCCTACGAGCAGTACTTC. Protein sequence: CASTVLAGDAYEQYF.

The chain employs TRBV7-8 and TRBJ2-7, with D unresolved. Trimming removed 3 bases at V and 3 bases at J, with 9 bases between. The V gene's germline CDR1 is SGHVS and CDR2 FQNEAQ. The CDR3 has 13 amino acids. The CDR3, as DNA: TGTGCCAGCAGCTTTAGGTCCGACTACGAGCAGTACTTC. Translation: CASSFRSDYEQYF. Full variable domain (remainder filled in from reference TRBV7-8 and TRBJ2-7): GAGVSQSPRYKVAKRGQDVALRCDPISGHVSLFWYQQALGQGPEFLTYFQNEAQLDKSGLPSDRFFAERPEGSVSTLKIQRTQQEDSAVYLCASSFRSDYEQYFGPGTRLTVT.

The CDR3 DNA is TGTGCCAGCCGCTGGTACCAAGAGACCCAGTACTTC. The encoded protein is CASRWYQETQYF. The chain has TRBV7-6 and TRBJ2-5; no clear D gene. Germline V lookup: CDR1 SGHVS, CDR2 FNYEAQ. CDR3 size: 12 residues. Trimming stripped 8 bases from V and 0 bases from J, with 7 bases between.

The rearrangement joins TRBV10-1 to TRBJ2-2; 7 bases are a match to TRBD2. The CDR3 has 15 residues. Unmatched junction bases numbered 8, after V lost 6 bases and J lost 4 bases. In germline, CDR1 is WNHNN, CDR2 SYGVQD (reference sequence). CDR3 sequence reads: CASSQTSPTTGELFF. CDR3 in DNA: TGCGCCAGCAGCCAGACTAGCCCGACCACCGGGGAGCTGTTTTTT.

The chain is built from TRBV9 and TRBJ1-5; D gene ambiguous. CDR1 is SGDLS and CDR2 is YYNGEE in the germline V gene. The CDR3 is made up of 12 amino acids. Trimming pared 4 bases from V and 5 bases from J, leaving 7 bases between. CDR3 nucleotide sequence: TGTGCCAGCAGCCTCAATTATCAGCCCCAGCATTTT. Its translation: CASSLNYQPQHF.

The chain is built from TRBV20-1 and TRBJ1-1; D unclear. The V gene lost 6 bases and the J gene lost 2 bases, with 10 bases spanning the gap. This CDR3 is 12 amino acids long. CDR1 and CDR2 (germline): DFQATT, SNEGSKA (reference sequence). CDR3 bases: TGCAGTGCCCCTCGCGACAACACTGAAGCTTTCTTT. This translates into CSAPRDNTEAFF.

The chain uses TRBV2 and TRBJ2-1, with no clear D. V lost 10 bases to trimming and J lost 7 bases, with 11 bases between them. There are 11 residues in the CDR3. The germline V gene encodes CDR1 SNHLY and CDR2 FYNNEI. The CDR3 loop is CATPRVNEQFF. The DNA for the CDR3 is TGTGCCACCCCCCGGGTTAATGAGCAGTTCTTC.

Comments on this clonotype: A much larger clone is a single base away; this may be a read error. In DNA, the CDR3 is TGCACCAGCACGCCGGGGATAGGGGATCAGCCCCAGCATTTT. It specifies CTSTPGIGDQPQHF. This sequence joins TRBV5-1 and TRBJ1-5; maybe TRBD1 (5 bases). The CDR3 is 14 amino acids. Germline V lookup: CDR1 SGHRS, CDR2 YFSETQ.

V is TRBV6-1 and J is TRBJ2-7; 10 positions agree with TRBD2. Germline V CDR1 and CDR2: MNHNS, SASEGT. V shed 6 bases, J shed 1 base, and the junction held 15 bases outside the gene matches. The CDR3 totals 18 residues. The CDR3 DNA follows: TGTGCCAGCAGCCCCGGGACTAGCGACGGGCTGGGGTCCTACGAGCAGTACTTC. Its protein product is CASSPGTSDGLGSYEQYF.

The chain has TRBV27 and TRBJ2-1; 7 bases map to TRBD2. The V segment lost 1 base and the J segment 10 bases; nucleotides outside the gene matches: 4. CDR1 is MNHEY, CDR2 SMNVEV, per germline (reference sequence). The CDR3 length is 13 residues. CDR3 DNA sequence: TGTGCCAGCAGTTTATGGGCGACTAGCGAGCAGTTCTTC. It is translated as CASSLWATSEQFF.

This clonotype was detected a few times. The J gene is TRBJ1-5, the V gene TRBV20-1; D is uncertain. Germline V gene data show CDR1 as DFQATT and CDR2 as SNEGSKA (reference sequence). The CDR3 extends over 13 amino acids. Trimming cost V 3 bases and J 5 bases, with 11 bases left between them. The CDR3, as DNA: TGCAGTGCTAGCGACAAGGAGTATCAGCCCCAGCATTTT. It specifies CSASDKEYQPQHF.

DNA for the CDR3: TGCAGCGTTGAAGGGACGAGGGCGGGAGGCCCCCAAGAGACCCAGTACTTC. Translated: CSVEGTRAGGPQETQYF. The chain is built from TRBV29-1 and TRBJ2-5; 8 bases are a match to TRBD2. Germline CDR1 reads SQVTM; CDR2 reads ANQGSEA. The J segment lost 1 base and the V segment lost 1 base, leaving 11 bases of the junction unmatched. The CDR3 has 17 residues.

V gene TRBV7-2 combines with J gene TRBJ1-6; 9 bases map to TRBD1. The length of the CDR3 is 15 residues. The V segment lost 5 bases and the J segment 10 bases; nucleotides outside the gene matches: 9. Germline assignment: CDR1 SGHTA and CDR2 FQGNSA. The CDR3 bases are TGTGCCAGCAGCGCTGGACAGGGGACCTTCTCACCCCTCCACTTT. This gives the protein CASSAGQGTFSPLHF.

This clonotype was counted ten times or more. The V gene is TRBV9, the J gene TRBJ1-4; a weak D match, TRBD1 (6 bases). The CDR3 covers 18 residues. Between the trimmed V and J ends, which lost 0 bases and 2 bases, there was a span of 17 bases. Germline CDR1 and CDR2: SGDLS and YYNGEE. The CDR3 sequence: CASSVGEGGGPTNEKLFF. As DNA, the CDR3 is TGTGCCAGCAGCGTAGGGGAGGGAGGGGGACCGACTAATGAAAAACTGTTTTTT.

There are many counts of this clonotype. The chain is built from TRBV5-8 and TRBJ1-1, with D uncertain. Deletions cut 4 bases from V and 0 bases from J, with 13 bases between. This CDR3 spans 15 amino acids. Germline CDR1 SGHTS, CDR2 YDEGEE. The DNA of the CDR3 is TGTGCCAGCAGCCCCGCTACGAGAATGAACACTGAAGCTTTCTTT. This codes for CASSPATRMNTEAFF. The whole variable domain, filled in from reference TRBV5-8 and TRBJ1-1, reads EAGVTQSPTHLIKTRGQQATLRCSPISGHTSVYWYQQALGLGLQFLLWYDEGEERNRGNFPPRFSGRQFPNYSSELNVNALELEDSALYLCASSPATRMNTEAFFGQGTRLTVV.

This clonotype has a handful of counts. This chain uses TRBV10-3 with TRBJ2-1, with 15 nucleotides matching TRBD2. CDR1 ENHRY and CDR2 SYGVKD come from the germline V gene. The V gene end was trimmed by 7 bases and the J gene end by 1 base; junction bases not matched to a gene: 2. The CDR3 consists of 16 residues. Here the CDR3 DNA reads TGTGCCATCAAAGGGACTAGCGGGAGGTCCTACAATGAGCAGTTCTTC. It codes for CAIKGTSGRSYNEQFF.

The V and J genes are TRBV2 and TRBJ2-1; D not certain. CDR1 is SNHLY, CDR2 FYNNEI, per germline. The V and J ends lost 8 bases and 5 bases respectively, with 4 bases between them. The CDR3 consists of 10 residues. The CDR3 DNA follows: TGTGCCAGCGACAACAATGAGCAGTTCTTC. It codes for CASDNNEQFF.

This clonotype was seen only a few times. This chain connects TRBV19 to TRBJ1-2; no reliable D call. The CDR3 runs 15 residues. Trimming shortened V by 3 bases and J by 6 bases, and 17 bases separated the two germline ends. Germline V gene data show CDR1 as LNHDA and CDR2 as SQIVND (reference sequence). As DNA, the CDR3 is TGTGCCAGTAGTATCCCGTGGCCGGCATTGAATGGCTACACCTTC. It is translated as CASSIPWPALNGYTF.

Here the CDR3 reads CASPEDGDTEAFF. Written as DNA, the CDR3 is TGTGCAAGCCCCGAAGATGGGGACACTGAAGCTTTCTTT. The chain couples TRBV10-3 to TRBJ1-1; no reliable D call. The CDR3 has 13 amino acids. Germline lookup yields CDR1 ENHRY and CDR2 SYGVKD.

This clonotype occurred many times. The chain has TRBV12-3 or TRBV12-4 and TRBJ2-2, with 8 positions matching TRBD2. The CDR3 is 17 amino acids. V gave up 4 bases and J gave up 1 base; unmatched junction bases: 8. The CDR3 DNA is TGTGCCAGCAGTTCGGAACTAGCGGCCAAGAACACCGGGGAGCTGTTTTTT. Its translation is CASSSELAAKNTGELFF.

This clonotype was observed a handful of times. This chain uses TRBV3-1 with TRBJ2-1; D not resolved. The V end lost 0 bases, the J end lost 8 bases, and 8 bases lay between the germline ends. CDR3 size: 13 residues. The germline V gene encodes CDR1 LGHDT and CDR2 YNNKEL (reference sequence). CDR3 nucleotide sequence: TGTGCCAGCAGCCAAGATGCCCAGGATGAGCAGTTCTTC. This codes for CASSQDAQDEQFF.

The chain carries TRBV7-8 and TRBJ2-3, with TRBD2 matching 7 bases. CDR1 is SGHVS, CDR2 FQNEAQ, per germline. This CDR3 has 14 residues. Trimming cost V 1 base and J 7 bases; bases outside gene matches: 5. The CDR3 region is CASSLVGGAHTQYF. The CDR3 DNA reads TGTGCCAGCAGCTTAGTGGGAGGGGCCCATACGCAGTATTTT.

Concerning this clonotype itself: The junction differs from germline at one of its ends, possibly a read error. The chain couples TRBV7-7 to TRBJ1-1; no firm D call. Germline loops: CDR1 SSHAT, CDR2 FNYEAQ (reference sequence). This CDR3 contains 13 residues. CDR3 DNA sequence: TGTGCTAGCAGCTTAGTAGGGAACACTGAAGCTTTCTTT. Protein: CASSLVGNTEAFF.

In DNA, the CDR3 is TGTGCCATCAGTACAGGGCTGAACACTGAAGCTTTCTTT. Its translation is CAISTGLNTEAFF. This rearrangement joins TRBV10-3 to TRBJ1-1; D is possibly TRBD1 (6 bases). V lost 5 bases to trimming and J lost 0 bases, with 7 bases between them. CDR1 ENHRY and CDR2 SYGVKD come from the germline V gene. This CDR3 comprises 13 residues.

To note about this clonotype: One junction end disagrees with the germline gene, perhaps due to a read error. The chain couples TRBV24-1 to TRBJ2-2; D may be TRBD2 (6 bases). This CDR3 region has 12 residues. Germline values: CDR1 KGHDR, CDR2 SFDVKD. CDR3 sequence: CATSEYTGGLFF. CDR3 in DNA: TGTGCCACCAGTGAATATACCGGGGGGCTGTTTTTT.

This clonotype came up a few times. V gene TRBV7-9 combines with J gene TRBJ2-2; D tentatively reads TRBD1 or TRBD2 (5 bases each). Germline V gene sequence: CDR1 SEHNR, CDR2 FQNEAQ (reference sequence). The CDR3 covers 12 residues. The V end was cut by 8 bases, the J end by 6 bases, with 10 bases between. The CDR3: CASGGMAGELFF. The DNA of the CDR3 is TGTGCCAGCGGGGGTATGGCCGGGGAGCTGTTTTTT.

This clonotype was picked up many times. This chain joins TRBV19 and TRBJ2-1, with a possible D match to TRBD2 (6 bases). Trimming left V 7 bases short and J 0 bases short, with 10 bases between. Per the germline V gene, CDR1 is LNHDA and CDR2 is SQIVND (reference sequence). The CDR3 consists of 14 residues. This chain's CDR3 is CASTVGSSYNEQFF. CDR3 bases: TGTGCCAGTACCGTCGGGAGCTCCTACAATGAGCAGTTCTTC.